This passage covers 10 T cell receptor beta chains from one sample sequenced in a study of blood T cells in healthy people across ages. Next came a second PCR, run for about 7 to 12 cycles, which used a sample-barcoded 5' primer along with a J-beta primer mix. Using its own MiXCR run on the 5' RACE reads, TCRdb lists one record per CDR3 protein. This table holds 350,000 to 450,000 distinct CDR3 sequences, roughly half found once. Sample: blood. Receptor source: a man aged 55 to 69 in good health.

J is TRBJ2-7 and V is TRBV4-2, with TRBD2 as a possible D gene (6 bases). V lost 2 bases to trimming and J lost 7 bases, with 21 bases between them. The CDR3 length is 16 residues. Germline CDR1 LGHNA, CDR2 YNFKEQ. The CDR3 DNA sequence: TGTGCCAGCAGCCAACCGAGTGGGAGGACGTACAATGAGCAGTACTTC. Residues: CASSQPSGRTYNEQYF.

Notes on this clonotype: This may come from a read error, since a much larger clone is one base off. The rearrangement uses TRBV30 and TRBJ1-2, with unresolved D. The CDR3 spans 11 residues. CDR1 is GTSNPN, CDR2 SVGIG, per germline (reference sequence). CDR3: CARRALGGYTF. As DNA, the CDR3 is TGTGCCCGGAGGGCCCTTGGAGGCTACACCTTC. Complete variable domain (other parts from reference TRBV30 and TRBJ1-2): SQTIHQWPATLVQPVGSPLSLECTVEGTSNPNLYWYRQAAGRGLQLLFYSVGIGQISSEVPQNLSASRPQDRQFILSSKKLLLSDSGFYLCARRALGGYTFGSGTRLTVV.

This clonotype showed up just once. The chain couples TRBV27 to TRBJ2-7; TRBD1 matches 7 bases. The V segment lost 5 bases and the J segment 4 bases; nucleotides outside the gene matches: 8. The CDR3 has 14 amino acids. The germline V gene has CDR1 MNHEY and CDR2 SMNVEV (reference sequence). CDR3 nucleotides: TGTGCCAGCAGTGAGGGACAGCCTACGTACGAGCAGTACTTC. Its protein is CASSEGQPTYEQYF.

The gene calls are TRBV24-1 and TRBJ2-3, with D hard to call. Per germline, CDR1 KGHDR and CDR2 SFDVKD. V lost 0 bases, J lost 2 bases, and 5 bases lay in between. There are 14 residues in the CDR3. The CDR3 sequence is CATSDLGNTDTQYF. Here the CDR3 DNA reads TGTGCCACCAGTGATTTGGGCAACACAGATACGCAGTATTTT.

V is TRBV6-2 or TRBV6-3 and J is TRBJ2-1; D ambiguous. This CDR3 is built from 11 residues. V was shortened by 4 bases and J by 10 bases, with 8 bases between the two germline ends. Germline V gives CDR1 MNHEY, CDR2 SVGEGT. The CDR3 nucleotides are TGTGCCAGCAGTTCTCGTTGGGAGCAGTTCTTC. Protein: CASSSRWEQFF.

This chain links TRBV6-6 with TRBJ2-4, with TRBD2 matching over 8 bases. The J call may be incorrect, as the DNA end agrees better with TRBJ2-5. The CDR3 length is 15 residues. Germline assignment: CDR1 MNHNY and CDR2 SVGAGI (reference sequence). CDR3 DNA sequence: TGTGCCAGCAGCATAGGGGGTCTAGCGGGAGAGACCCAGTACTTC. It encodes CASSIGGLAGETQYF.

The table lists this clonotype with a few counts. This sequence joins TRBV20-1 and TRBJ1-2, with D uncertain. CDR1 DFQATT and CDR2 SNEGSKA come from the germline V gene (reference sequence). This CDR3 region has 14 residues. V was shortened by 0 bases and J by 0 bases, with 8 bases between the two germline ends. As DNA, the CDR3 is TGCAGTGCTAGAGATCCAGCAGCTAACTATGGCTACACCTTC. This gives the protein CSARDPAANYGYTF.

The V call is TRBV20-1, the J call TRBJ2-5, with 7 bases matching TRBD2. The CDR3 is 14 amino acids. Germline V lookup: CDR1 DFQATT, CDR2 SNEGSKA (reference sequence). The V segment lost 1 base and the J segment 5 bases; nucleotides outside the gene matches: 7. The DNA of the CDR3 is TGCAGTGCTAGAGGGCGGGAGTTACGTGAGACCCAGTACTTC. Amino acid sequence: CSARGRELRETQYF.

The sample holds one count of this clonotype. CDR3 amino acids: CASTGTQGGYSNQPQHF. CDR3 bases: TGTGCCAGCACCGGTACACAGGGCGGATATAGCAATCAGCCCCAGCATTTT. The chain carries TRBV2 and TRBJ1-5; perhaps TRBD1 as D (6 bases). Germline V gene sequence: CDR1 SNHLY, CDR2 FYNNEI. CDR3 length equals 17 residues. Trimming took 7 bases from V and 0 from J, leaving 19 bases between them.

This clonotype was observed a few times. The chain is built from TRBV20-1 and TRBJ1-2; 9 nucleotides align to TRBD1. CDR1 and CDR2 (germline): DFQATT, SNEGSKA (reference sequence). With V trimmed by 5 bases and J by 5 bases, 3 bases remained unmatched. CDR3 length equals 12 residues. The CDR3 nucleotides read TGCAGTGCTGAGGACAGGGGTTATGGCTACACCTTC. Translated, it gives CSAEDRGYGYTF.